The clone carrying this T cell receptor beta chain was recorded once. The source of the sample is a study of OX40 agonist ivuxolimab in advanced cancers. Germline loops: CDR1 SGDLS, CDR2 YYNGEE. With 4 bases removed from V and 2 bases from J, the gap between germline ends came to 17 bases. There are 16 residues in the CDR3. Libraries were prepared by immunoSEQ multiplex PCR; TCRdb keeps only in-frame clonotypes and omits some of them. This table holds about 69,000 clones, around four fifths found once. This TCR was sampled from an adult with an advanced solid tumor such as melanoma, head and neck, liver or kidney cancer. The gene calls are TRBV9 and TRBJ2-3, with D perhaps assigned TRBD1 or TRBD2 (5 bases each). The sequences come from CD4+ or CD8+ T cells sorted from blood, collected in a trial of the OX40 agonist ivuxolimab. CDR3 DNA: TGTGCCAGCAGCCCCCAACAGGACTCCTCCACAGATACGCAGTATTTT. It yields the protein CASSPQQDSSTDTQYF.